Included here is one TCR beta chain sequence, with context. The data were obtained in a study of shared clonotypes between healthy human individuals. The overall study: The donor pool was made up of a couple of women and three men aged 18 to 49.

Data came from immunoSEQ multiplex PCR; TCRdb stores just in-frame clones and leaves some out. The repertoire consists of around 510,000 clones, with 95% to 97% occurring once and the leading ten covering around 0.067%. The CDR3 is 13 residues long. The junction had 11 bases not matched to a gene; V was cut back by 6 bases and J by 11 bases. CDR1 is SNHLY and CDR2 is FYNNEI in the germline V gene. Healthy and HIV-negative, the adult donors had no recent acute infections or vaccinations. This receptor was identified in a woman aged 25-40 years in good health. The sample was naive CD4+ T cells sorted from blood. Documented subset: CD45RA+ positively selected. The chain carries TRBV2 and TRBJ2-5; 8 bases are shared with TRBD1. The chain's CDR3 is CASRGDRLREQYF. CDR3 in DNA: TGTGCCAGCAGGGGGGACAGGCTCCGGGAGCAGTACTTC.